The 21 T cell receptor beta chains listed next were all sequenced from one sample in a study of CD8+CD57+ T cells in acquired aplastic anemia. TCR beta VDJ and CDR3 were profiled, and genomic DNA was the template. One entry per CDR3 protein results from TCRdb running MiXCR on the reads. The sample shows approximately 98,000 distinct CDR3 sequences, roughly 50% of them seen only once. The sequenced sample consisted of sorted CD4+, CD8+, or CD8+CD57+ T cells (not recorded which) from PBMCs. All receptors come from a human donor in good health, serving as a control.

This chain joins TRBV9 and TRBJ2-5; TRBD2 agrees at 12 bases. Germline V gene data show CDR1 as SGDLS and CDR2 as YYNGEE. The CDR3 runs 16 residues. V dropped 2 bases and J dropped 5; count of bases not matched to a gene: 7. The CDR3 DNA sequence: TGTGCCAGCAGCGTCCTAGCGGGGGGGATTGTGGAGACCCAGTACTTC. It is translated as CASSVLAGGIVETQYF. Full variable domain (remainder filled in from reference TRBV9 and TRBJ2-5): DSGVTQTPKHLITATGQRVTLRCSPRSGDLSVYWYQQSLDQGLQFLIQYYNGEERAKGNILERFSAQQFPDLHSELNLSSLELGDSALYFCASSVLAGGIVETQYFGPGTRLLVL.

This clonotype was counted many times. The V and J genes are TRBV19 and TRBJ2-1; D possibly corresponds to TRBD2 (6 bases). V was clipped by 5 bases and J by 0 bases, with 11 bases between them. The CDR3 sequence is 15 residues long. Germline V gene sequence: CDR1 LNHDA, CDR2 SQIVND (reference sequence). The CDR3: CASSGDGSSYNEQFF. CDR3 bases: TGTGCCAGTAGTGGGGACGGGAGCTCCTACAATGAGCAGTTCTTC.

This clonotype was picked up a small number of times. V and J are TRBV6-1 and TRBJ1-4; the D is unclear. This CDR3 spans 13 amino acids. Germline V gene lookup returns CDR1 MNHNS and CDR2 SASEGT. The V gene lost 6 bases and the J gene lost 8 bases, with 13 bases spanning the gap. The CDR3 region is CASSPGRAEKLFF. CDR3 nucleotide sequence: TGTGCCAGCAGCCCCGGTAGGGCGGAAAAACTGTTTTTT.

The chain uses TRBV20-1 and TRBJ2-3; 15 nucleotides align to TRBD2. Germline CDR1 is DFQATT and CDR2 is SNEGSKA (reference sequence). V shed 3 bases, J shed 6 bases, and the junction held 4 bases outside the gene matches. This CDR3 has 15 amino acids. The CDR3 loop is CSASVGTSGRDTQYF. The DNA for the CDR3 is TGCAGTGCTAGTGTAGGGACTAGCGGGAGGGATACGCAGTATTTT.

This clonotype was seen at least ten times. The rearrangement joins TRBV9 to TRBJ2-2; possible D gene TRBD1, 6 bases. CDR3 size: 14 residues. Per the germline V gene, CDR1 is SGDLS and CDR2 is YYNGEE. The V and J ends lost 0 bases and 6 bases respectively, with 9 bases between them. The CDR3 reads CASSVGRGSGELFF. The DNA for the CDR3 is TGTGCCAGCAGCGTAGGCAGGGGATCCGGGGAGCTGTTTTTT.

In this sample, this clonotype turned up a few times. V and J are TRBV29-1 and TRBJ2-7; TRBD2 agrees at 9 bases. There are 12 residues in the CDR3. Germline V gene data show CDR1 as SQVTM and CDR2 as ANQGSEA. For the CDR3, the DNA is TGCAGTACTTCTAGCGGGGCCTACGAGCAGTACTTC. Amino acid sequence: CSTSSGAYEQYF.

The V call is TRBV6-1, the J call TRBJ2-1, with 11 bases that match TRBD2. Trimming at V came to 8 bases and at J to 6 bases, leaving 9 bases not matched to a gene. The CDR3 sequence is 15 residues long. In germline, CDR1 is MNHNS, CDR2 SASEGT. The CDR3 loop reads CASAIGLAGGNEQFF. CDR3 in DNA: TGTGCCAGCGCAATTGGACTAGCGGGTGGCAATGAGCAGTTCTTC.

J is TRBJ2-5 and V is TRBV24-1, with 8 positions matching TRBD1. Germline V gene sequence: CDR1 KGHDR, CDR2 SFDVKD. CDR3 length equals 15 residues. The junction had 7 bases not matched to a gene; V was cut back by 3 bases and J by 5 bases. CDR3 sequence (DNA): TGTGCCACCAGTGATACTTTCAGGGGGCTTGAGACCCAGTACTTC. It translates to CATSDTFRGLETQYF.

In this sample, this clonotype turned up once. The chain couples TRBV15 to TRBJ1-1; 8 bases agree with TRBD1. This CDR3 is built from 14 residues. Germline CDR1 is LNHNV and CDR2 is YYDKDF (reference sequence). With 3 bases clipped from V and 6 bases from J, the junction kept 6 bases outside the gene matches. This CDR3 reads CATSRAGGRAEAFF. The CDR3 bases are TGTGCCACCAGCAGGGCAGGGGGCAGGGCTGAAGCTTTCTTT.

Details on this clonotype: The junction and the germline gene differ at one end; a read error may be behind it. This CDR3 is CASRLQETHF. The CDR3 nucleotides read TGTGCCAGCAGACTACAGGAGACGCACTTC. The rearrangement joins TRBV2 to TRBJ2-7; TRBD1 might be the D (5 bases). The CDR3 contains 10 residues. Germline CDR1 and CDR2: SNHLY and FYNNEI.

This clonotype was detected many times. The J gene is TRBJ1-1, the V gene TRBV10-3; weak D call: TRBD1 (6 bases). Germline V gene lookup returns CDR1 ENHRY and CDR2 SYGVKD. The germline V and J ends were trimmed by 7 bases and 1 base, with 10 bases remaining between them. This CDR3 contains 13 residues. The CDR3 loop reads CAITPTGNTEAFF. DNA for the CDR3: TGTGCCATCACTCCGACAGGGAACACTGAAGCTTTCTTT.

As concerns this clonotype: An end of the junction differs from the germline gene, which may be a read error. V usage is TRBV11-3 and J usage is TRBJ1-1; tentatively, D is TRBD1 (6 bases). The CDR3 has 15 amino acids. Germline-derived CDR1 and CDR2 are SGHNT and YENEEA. This CDR3 reads CARSFSGATYTEAFF. The CDR3 nucleotides read TGTGCCCGCAGCTTCTCAGGGGCCACATATACTGAAGCTTTCTTT.

In its sample, this clonotype was seen many times. The rearrangement links TRBV19 to TRBJ2-7; 12 bases are shared with TRBD2. V was clipped by 3 bases and J by 7 bases; unmatched bases: 7. Germline V gene sequence: CDR1 LNHDA, CDR2 SQIVND (reference sequence). The CDR3 consists of 15 residues. CDR3 nucleotide sequence: TGTGCCAGTAGTATGACTAGCGGGGGCCGGGGGGAGCAGTACTTC. It codes for CASSMTSGGRGEQYF.

The table lists this clonotype with many counts. This chain links TRBV9 with TRBJ1-3; D uncertain. The CDR3 runs 13 residues. Per germline, CDR1 SGDLS and CDR2 YYNGEE. The germline V and J ends were trimmed by 7 bases and 0 bases, with 8 bases remaining between them. In nucleotides, the CDR3 is TGTGCCAGCTCGGGTAGCTCTGGAAACACCATATATTTT. Translated: CASSGSSGNTIYF.

The rearrangement joins TRBV20-1 to TRBJ1-6; a possible D gene is TRBD1 (5 bases). V lost 6 bases and J lost 6, with 9 bases in between. The CDR3 has 12 amino acids. CDR1 is DFQATT and CDR2 is SNEGSKA in the germline V gene (reference sequence). CDR3 loop: CSASGGNSPLHF. The DNA for the CDR3 is TGCAGTGCCAGCGGGGGTAATTCACCCCTCCACTTT.

Ten or more counts support this clonotype. The rearrangement uses TRBV13 and TRBJ1-1, with 7 positions matching TRBD1. This CDR3 is 13 amino acids long. Per the germline V gene, CDR1 is PRHDT and CDR2 is FYEKMQ (reference sequence). V lost 6 bases to trimming and J lost 0 bases; unmatched junction nucleotides: 1. Written as DNA, the CDR3 is TGTGCCAGCAGGACAGGGATGAACACTGAAGCTTTCTTT. Protein: CASRTGMNTEAFF.

The sample holds many counts of this clonotype. V usage is TRBV5-6 and J usage is TRBJ2-1, with a tentative D call TRBD1 (6 bases). The V and J ends lost 6 bases and 2 bases respectively, with 15 bases between them. The CDR3 loop spans 15 amino acids. Germline CDR1 is SGHDT and CDR2 is YYEEEE. The CDR3 is CASNRQASAYNEQFF. DNA of the CDR3: TGTGCCAGCAACCGACAGGCGTCGGCCTACAATGAGCAGTTCTTC.

There are many counts of this clonotype. V gene TRBV10-3 combines with J gene TRBJ2-2; no clear D gene. The V and J ends lost 6 bases and 2 bases respectively, with 22 bases between them. Germline V CDR1 and CDR2: ENHRY, SYGVKD. This CDR3 contains 18 residues. In nucleotides, the CDR3 is TGTGCCATCAGCGAGCATCCCGGGCGCAGAGATAACACCGGGGAGCTGTTTTTT. It is translated as CAISEHPGRRDNTGELFF.

There are a few counts of this clonotype. The chain is built from TRBV13 and TRBJ2-1; no clear D. V dropped 6 bases and J dropped 10 bases, with 10 bases sitting between them. Germline loops: CDR1 PRHDT, CDR2 FYEKMQ (reference sequence). The CDR3 has 11 amino acids. For the CDR3, the DNA is TGTGCCAGCAGTGATGGATCAGAGCAGTTCTTC. This gives the protein CASSDGSEQFF.

This clonotype has a count of ten or more. The chain carries TRBV7-9 and TRBJ2-1; 8 bases fit TRBD1. From germline, CDR1 is SEHNR and CDR2 FQNEAQ (reference sequence). The CDR3 contains 17 residues. After removal of 3 bases from V and 4 bases from J, the junction contained 11 bases not matched to a gene. The CDR3 sequence: CASSLQTGTGVYNEQFF. The CDR3 nucleotides read TGTGCCAGCAGCTTGCAAACCGGGACAGGAGTTTACAATGAGCAGTTCTTC.

This clonotype was seen at least ten times. The chain couples TRBV2 to TRBJ2-1; 10 nucleotides match TRBD2. The CDR3 is 15 residues long. The V gene end was trimmed by 6 bases and the J gene end by 5 bases; junction bases not matched to a gene: 7. Per the germline V gene, CDR1 is SNHLY and CDR2 is FYNNEI. CDR3 in amino acids: CASSQSGGGDNEQFF. In DNA, the CDR3 is TGTGCCAGCAGCCAAAGCGGGGGGGGGGACAATGAGCAGTTCTTC. Supplemented by reference TRBV2 and TRBJ2-1, the full variable domain reads EPEVTQTPSHQVTQMGQEVILRCVPISNHLYFYWYRQILGQKVEFLVSFYNNEISEKSEIFDDQFSVERPDGSNFTLKIRSTKLEDSAMYFCASSQSGGGDNEQFFGPGTRLTVL.